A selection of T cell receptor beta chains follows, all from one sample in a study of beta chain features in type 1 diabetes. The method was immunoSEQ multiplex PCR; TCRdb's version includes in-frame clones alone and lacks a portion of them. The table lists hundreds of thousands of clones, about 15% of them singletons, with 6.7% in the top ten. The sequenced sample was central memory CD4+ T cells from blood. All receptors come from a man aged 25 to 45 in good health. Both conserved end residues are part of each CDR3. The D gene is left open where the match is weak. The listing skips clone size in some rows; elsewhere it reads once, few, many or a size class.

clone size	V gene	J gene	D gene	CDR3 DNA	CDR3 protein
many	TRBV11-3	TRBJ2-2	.	TGTGCCAGCAGCTTCCGGGGGCGATCCGGGGAGCTGTTTTTT	CASSFRGRSGELFF
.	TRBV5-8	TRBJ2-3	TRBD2	TGTGCCAGCAGCTTGGTACTAGCGGGAGGAAGCACAGATACGCAGTATTTT	CASSLVLAGGSTDTQYF
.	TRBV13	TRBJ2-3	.	TGTGCCAGCAGCTACGCCCTAGGGGGGGGAGATACGCAGTATTTT	CASSYALGGGDTQYF
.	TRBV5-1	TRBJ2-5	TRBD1	TGCGCCAGCAGCTTAGGACAGGGAGCAGAGACCCAGTACTTC	CASSLGQGAETQYF
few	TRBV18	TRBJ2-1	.	TGTGCCAGCTCACCACCAGCCCAGGGGGGCAATGAGCAGTTCTTC	CASSPPAQGGNEQFF
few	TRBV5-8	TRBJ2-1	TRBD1	TGTGCCAGCAGCAAGACAGGGATCGATGAGCAGTTCTTC	CASSKTGIDEQFF
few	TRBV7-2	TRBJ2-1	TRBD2	TGTGCCAGCAGCCAACCCCTAGCGGGAGGCTACAATGAGCAGTTCTTC	CASSQPLAGGYNEQFF
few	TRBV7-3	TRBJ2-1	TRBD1	TGTGCCAGCAGCGGGCATTACGGGACAGAGAATGAGCAGTTCTTC	CASSGHYGTENEQFF
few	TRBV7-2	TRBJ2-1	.	TGTGCCAGCAGCTTAGTAGGGAGCTCCTACAATGAGCAGTTCTTC	CASSLVGSSYNEQFF
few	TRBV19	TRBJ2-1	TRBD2	TGTGCCAGTAGCCGGACTAGCGGGAATTACAATGAGCAGTTCTTC	CASSRTSGNYNEQFF
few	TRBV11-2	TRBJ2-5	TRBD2	TGTGCCAGCAGCTTAGTTCTAGCGGTCCAAGAGACCCAGTACTTC	CASSLVLAVQETQYF
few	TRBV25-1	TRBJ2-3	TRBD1	TGTGCCAGCAGCTTGGGACAGGCCTACTCAGATACGCAGTATTTT	CASSLGQAYSDTQYF
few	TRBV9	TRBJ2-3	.	TGTGCCAGCAGCGGAAGCGGATATTACACAGATACGCAGTATTTT	CASSGSGYYTDTQYF
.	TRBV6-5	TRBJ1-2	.	TGTGCCAGCAGGAGGGAAGGAGCTAACTATGGCTACACCTTC	CASRREGANYGYTF
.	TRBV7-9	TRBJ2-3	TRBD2	TGTGCCAGCAGCTTACGGAGACTAGCGGGAGGGCCCAAGGATACGCAGTATTTT	CASSLRRLAGGPKDTQYF
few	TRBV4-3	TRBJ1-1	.	TGCGCCAGCAGCCTCCAGGGTTTGCCCACTGAAGCTTTCTTT	CASSLQGLPTEAFF
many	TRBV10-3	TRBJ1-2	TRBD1	TGTGCCATCAGTGGGGACAGCTATGGCTACACCTTC	CAISGDSYGYTF
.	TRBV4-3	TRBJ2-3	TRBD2	TGCGCCAGCAGCCAAGTTGGGGGACTAAAGGCAGATACGCAGTATTTT	CASSQVGGLKADTQYF
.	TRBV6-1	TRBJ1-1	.	TGTGCCAGCAGTGAATCGTGGGACACTGAAGCTTTCTTT	CASSESWDTEAFF
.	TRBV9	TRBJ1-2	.	TGTGCCAGCAGTCGGGGGGCAAGTGGCTACACCTTC	CASSRGASGYTF